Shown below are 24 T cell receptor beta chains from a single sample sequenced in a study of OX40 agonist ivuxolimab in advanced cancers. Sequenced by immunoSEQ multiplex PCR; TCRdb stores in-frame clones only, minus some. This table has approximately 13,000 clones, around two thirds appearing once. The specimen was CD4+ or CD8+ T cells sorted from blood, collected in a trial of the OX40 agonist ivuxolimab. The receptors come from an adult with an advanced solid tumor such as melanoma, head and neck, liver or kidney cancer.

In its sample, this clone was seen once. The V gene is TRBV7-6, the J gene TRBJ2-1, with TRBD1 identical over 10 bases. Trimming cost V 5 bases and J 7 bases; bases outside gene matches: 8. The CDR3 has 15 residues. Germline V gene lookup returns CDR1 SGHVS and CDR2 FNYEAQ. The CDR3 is CASSHYGDRGNEQFF. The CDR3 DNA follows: TGTGCCAGCAGCCACTATGGGGACAGGGGTAATGAGCAGTTCTTC.

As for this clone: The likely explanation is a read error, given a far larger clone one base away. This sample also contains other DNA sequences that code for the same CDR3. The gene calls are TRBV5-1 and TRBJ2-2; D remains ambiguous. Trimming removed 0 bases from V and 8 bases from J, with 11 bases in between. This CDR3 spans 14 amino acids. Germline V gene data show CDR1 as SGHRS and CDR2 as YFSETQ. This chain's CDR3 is CASSLGPMAGELFF. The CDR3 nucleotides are TGCGCCAGCAGCTTGGGACCTATGGCTGGGGAGCTGTTTTTT. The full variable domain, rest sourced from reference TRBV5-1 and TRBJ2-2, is KAGVTQTPRYLIKTRGQQVTLSCSPISGHRSVSWYQQTPGQGLQFLFEYFSETQRNKGNFPGRFSGRQFSNSRSEMNVSTLELGDSALYLCASSLGPMAGELFFGEGSRLTVL.

In nucleotides, the CDR3 is TGTGCCAGCAGCTTGGGCGAGAACACTGAAGCTTTCTTT. Its translation: CASSLGENTEAFF. The J gene is TRBJ1-1, the V gene TRBV7-7; D ambiguous. Germline-derived CDR1 and CDR2 are SSHAT and FNYEAQ (reference sequence). Trimming shortened V by 3 bases and J by 1 base, and 6 bases separated the two germline ends. The CDR3 is made up of 13 amino acids.

This chain's CDR3 is CASSFGMYNSPLHF. The CDR3 DNA reads TGTGCCAGCAGTTTCGGGATGTATAATTCACCCCTCCACTTT. The J gene is TRBJ1-6, the V gene TRBV27; D unclear. V was clipped by 3 bases and J by 4 bases, with 7 bases between them. CDR1 is MNHEY and CDR2 is SMNVEV in the germline V gene (reference sequence). The CDR3 contains 14 residues.

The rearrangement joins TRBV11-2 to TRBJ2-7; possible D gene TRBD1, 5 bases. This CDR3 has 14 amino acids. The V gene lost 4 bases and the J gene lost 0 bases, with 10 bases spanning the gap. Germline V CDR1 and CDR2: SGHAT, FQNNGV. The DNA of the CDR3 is TGTGCCAGCAGCTCCCCAGGGCCCTCCTACGAGCAGTACTTC. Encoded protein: CASSSPGPSYEQYF.

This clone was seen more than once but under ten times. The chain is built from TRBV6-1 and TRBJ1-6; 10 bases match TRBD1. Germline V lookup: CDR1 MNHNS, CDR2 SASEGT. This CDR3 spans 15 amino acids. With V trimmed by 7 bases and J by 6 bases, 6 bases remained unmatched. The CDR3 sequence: CASTRQGARNSPLHF. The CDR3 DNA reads TGTGCCAGCACCCGACAGGGGGCGCGTAATTCACCCCTCCACTTT.

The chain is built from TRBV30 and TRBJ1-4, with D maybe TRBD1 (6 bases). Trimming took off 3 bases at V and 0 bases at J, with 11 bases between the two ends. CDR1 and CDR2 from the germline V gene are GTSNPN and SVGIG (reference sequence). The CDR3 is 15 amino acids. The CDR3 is CAWRDRRPTNEKLFF. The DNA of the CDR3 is TGTGCCTGGAGGGACAGACGCCCAACTAATGAAAAACTGTTTTTT.

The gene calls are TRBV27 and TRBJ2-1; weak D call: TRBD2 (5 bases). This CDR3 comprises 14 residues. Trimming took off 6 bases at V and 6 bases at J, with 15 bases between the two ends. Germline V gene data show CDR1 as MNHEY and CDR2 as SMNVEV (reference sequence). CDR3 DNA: TGTGCCAGCAGACCGGACTCACCGATCAATGAGCAGTTCTTC. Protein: CASRPDSPINEQFF.

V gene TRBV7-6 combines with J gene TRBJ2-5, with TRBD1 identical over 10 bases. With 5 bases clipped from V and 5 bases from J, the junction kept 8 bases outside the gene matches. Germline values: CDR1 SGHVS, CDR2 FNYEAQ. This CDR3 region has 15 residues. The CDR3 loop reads CASSTDRGQEETQYF. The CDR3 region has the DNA TGTGCCAGCAGCACAGACAGGGGGCAGGAGGAGACCCAGTACTTC.

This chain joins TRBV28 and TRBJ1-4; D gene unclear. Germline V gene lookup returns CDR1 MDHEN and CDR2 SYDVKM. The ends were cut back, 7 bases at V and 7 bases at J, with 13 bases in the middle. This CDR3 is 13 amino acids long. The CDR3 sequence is CASMDARFEKLFF. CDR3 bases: TGTGCCAGCATGGACGCCCGGTTTGAAAAACTGTTTTTT.

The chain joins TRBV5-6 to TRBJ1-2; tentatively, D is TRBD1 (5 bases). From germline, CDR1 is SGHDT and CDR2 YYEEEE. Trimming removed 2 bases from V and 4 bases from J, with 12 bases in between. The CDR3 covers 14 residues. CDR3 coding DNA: TGTGCCAGCAGCTTTGGACGGGGCACCTATGGCTACACCTTC. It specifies CASSFGRGTYGYTF.

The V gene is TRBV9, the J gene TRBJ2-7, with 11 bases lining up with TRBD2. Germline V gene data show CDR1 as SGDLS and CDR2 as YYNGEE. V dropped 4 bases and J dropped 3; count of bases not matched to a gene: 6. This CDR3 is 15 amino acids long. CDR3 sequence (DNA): TGTGCCAGCAGCCTTGGGACTAGCGGTTACTACGAGCAGTACTTC. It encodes CASSLGTSGYYEQYF.

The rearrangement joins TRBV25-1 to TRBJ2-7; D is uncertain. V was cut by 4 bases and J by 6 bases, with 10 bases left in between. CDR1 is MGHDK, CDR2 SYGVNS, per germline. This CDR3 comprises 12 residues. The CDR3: CASSASISEQYF. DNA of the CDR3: TGTGCCAGCAGTGCCTCCATCTCCGAGCAGTACTTC.

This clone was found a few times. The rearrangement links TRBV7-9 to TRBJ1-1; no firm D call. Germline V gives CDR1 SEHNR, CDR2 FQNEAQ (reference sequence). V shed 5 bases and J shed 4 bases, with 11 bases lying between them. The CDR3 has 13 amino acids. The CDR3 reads CASSPGRSTEAFF. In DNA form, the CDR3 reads TGTGCCAGCAGCCCGGGTAGGAGCACTGAAGCTTTCTTT.

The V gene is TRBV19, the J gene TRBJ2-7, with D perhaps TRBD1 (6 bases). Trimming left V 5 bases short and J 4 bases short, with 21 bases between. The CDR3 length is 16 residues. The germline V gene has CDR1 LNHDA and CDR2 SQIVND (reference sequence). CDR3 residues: CASSVTLGTKPYEQYF. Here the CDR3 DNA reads TGTGCCAGTAGTGTAACCCTCGGGACAAAACCTTACGAGCAGTACTTC.

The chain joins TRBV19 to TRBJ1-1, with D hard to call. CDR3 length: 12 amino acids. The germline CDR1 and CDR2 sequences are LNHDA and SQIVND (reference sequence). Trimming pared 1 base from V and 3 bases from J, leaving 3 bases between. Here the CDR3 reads CASSIAHTEAFF. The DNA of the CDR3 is TGTGCCAGTAGTATAGCGCACACTGAAGCTTTCTTT.

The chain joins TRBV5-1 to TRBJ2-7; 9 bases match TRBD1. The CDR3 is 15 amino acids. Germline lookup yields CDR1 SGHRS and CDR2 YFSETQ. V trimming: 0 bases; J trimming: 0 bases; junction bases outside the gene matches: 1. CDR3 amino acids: CASSLGQGGSYEQYF. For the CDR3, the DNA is TGCGCCAGCAGCTTGGGACAGGGGGGCTCCTACGAGCAGTACTTC.

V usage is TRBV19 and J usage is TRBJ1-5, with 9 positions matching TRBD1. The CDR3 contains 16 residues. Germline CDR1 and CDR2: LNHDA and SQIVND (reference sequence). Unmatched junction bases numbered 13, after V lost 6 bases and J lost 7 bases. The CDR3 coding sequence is TGTGCCAGTAGAAATGAGGGGACAGGGAAAGGGCAGCCCCAGCATTTT. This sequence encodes CASRNEGTGKGQPQHF.

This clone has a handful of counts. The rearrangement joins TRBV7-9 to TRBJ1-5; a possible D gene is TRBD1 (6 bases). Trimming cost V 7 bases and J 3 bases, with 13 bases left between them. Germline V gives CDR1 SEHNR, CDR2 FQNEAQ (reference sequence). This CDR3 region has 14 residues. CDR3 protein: CASNKQGSNQPQHF. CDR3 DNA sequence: TGTGCCAGCAACAAACAGGGTTCCAATCAGCCCCAGCATTTT.

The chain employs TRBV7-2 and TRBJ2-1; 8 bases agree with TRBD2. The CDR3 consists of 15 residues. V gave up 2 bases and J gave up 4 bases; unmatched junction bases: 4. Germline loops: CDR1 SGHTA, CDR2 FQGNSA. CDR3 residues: CASSLTGGPYNEQFF. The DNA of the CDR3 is TGTGCCAGCAGCTTAACGGGAGGGCCGTACAATGAGCAGTTCTTC.

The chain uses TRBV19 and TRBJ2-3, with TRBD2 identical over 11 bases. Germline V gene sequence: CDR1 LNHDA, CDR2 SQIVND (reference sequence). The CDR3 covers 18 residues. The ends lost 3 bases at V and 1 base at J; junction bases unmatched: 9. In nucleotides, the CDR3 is TGTGCCAGTAGTATCCTAGCGGGAGGAGGGTTGGGCACAGATACGCAGTATTTT. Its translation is CASSILAGGGLGTDTQYF.

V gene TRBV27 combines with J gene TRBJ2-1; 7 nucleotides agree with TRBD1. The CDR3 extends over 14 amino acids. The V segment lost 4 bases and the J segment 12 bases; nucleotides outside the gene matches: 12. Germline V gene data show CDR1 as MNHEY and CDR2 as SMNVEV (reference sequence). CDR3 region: CASSSDRVWWGQFF. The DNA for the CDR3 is TGTGCCAGCAGTTCCGACAGGGTGTGGTGGGGGCAGTTCTTC.

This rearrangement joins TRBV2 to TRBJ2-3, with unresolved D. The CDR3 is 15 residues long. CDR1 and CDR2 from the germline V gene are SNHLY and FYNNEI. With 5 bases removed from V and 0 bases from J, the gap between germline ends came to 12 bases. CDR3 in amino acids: CASSPTPTSTDTQYF. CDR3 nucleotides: TGTGCCAGCAGTCCGACACCGACTAGCACAGATACGCAGTATTTT. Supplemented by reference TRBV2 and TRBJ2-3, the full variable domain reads EPEVTQTPSHQVTQMGQEVILRCVPISNHLYFYWYRQILGQKVEFLVSFYNNEISEKSEIFDDQFSVERPDGSNFTLKIRSTKLEDSAMYFCASSPTPTSTDTQYFGPGTRLTVL.

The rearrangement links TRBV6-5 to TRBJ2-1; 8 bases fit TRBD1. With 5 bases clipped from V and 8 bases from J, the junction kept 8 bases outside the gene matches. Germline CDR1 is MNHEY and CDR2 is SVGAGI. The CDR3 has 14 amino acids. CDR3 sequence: CASSDGQGVDEQFF. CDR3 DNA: TGTGCCAGCAGTGACGGACAGGGTGTGGATGAGCAGTTCTTC.